This is a list of T cell receptor beta chains from one sample in a study of blood T cell repertoires in COVID-19. Clones were read by immunoSEQ multiplex PCR, and TCRdb kept only the in-frame ones, dropping some. There are 200,000 to 250,000 clones in the sample; more than 80% occur only once, and 1.2% lies in the top ten. Source material: PBMCs or T cells enriched from blood (not recorded which). The receptors were sampled from a man aged 25 to 40 who had recovered from COVID-19. Each CDR3 is given without its conserved first and last residue.

j_gene | v_gene | CDR3aa
TRBJ2-3 | TRBV2 | ASSEEDSRGTDTQY
TRBJ2-2 | TRBV5-1 | ASSLDRLDTGELF
TRBJ1-6 | TRBV28 | ASSTGHRSSPLH
TRBJ1-4 | TRBV25-1 | ASGDSLKLF
TRBJ2-5 | TRBV28 | ASSTGGAETQY
TRBJ2-7 | TRBV20-1 | SAFSDYEQY
TRBJ1-1 | TRBV27 | ASSLVSTGNEAF
TRBJ1-1 | TRBV5-1 | ASSLELGDNEAF
TRBJ2-2 | TRBV28 | ASSFVAGGPNTGELF
TRBJ1-5 | TRBV5-4 | ASSLTGDDQPQH
TRBJ2-5 | TRBV5-4 | ASSAGDSEETQY
TRBJ2-2 | TRBV11-2 | ASSLRDRGRTGELF
TRBJ1-2 | TRBV4-1 | ASSQPGALVGYT
TRBJ2-1 | TRBV7-8 | ASSLASGSQQF
TRBJ2-2 | TRBV10-2 | ASSDSGVYTGLGVGELF
TRBJ1-1 | TRBV11-2 | ASSPRADTEAF
TRBJ2-2 | TRBV24-1 | ATGQGFYSTGELF
TRBJ2-2 | TRBV4-2 | ASSQGDSGTGELF
TRBJ2-5 | TRBV5-1 | ASSYAGQGAQETQY
TRBJ1-1 | TRBV19 | ASQIGQGVVIGRTEAF
TRBJ2-1 | TRBV7-2 | ASTSTGGLNNEQF
TRBJ1-5 | TRBV9 | ASSVSGISNQPQH
TRBJ2-5 | TRBV5-1 | ASSLGFRETQY
TRBJ1-5 | TRBV15 | ATSRAGNQPQH
TRBJ1-2 | TRBV7-8 | ASSLESPPDRYGYT
TRBJ2-1 | TRBV11-3 | ASSLEGLVENEQF
TRBJ2-1 | TRBV7-2 | ASSLGTSTEQF
TRBJ2-2 | TRBV4-3 | ASSQTRITGELF
TRBJ1-2 | TRBV19 | ASSSGQGST
TRBJ1-6 | TRBV7-2 | ASSYRQENSPLH
TRBJ2-5 | TRBV7-9 | ASSGQGQETQY
TRBJ1-1 | TRBV7-2 | ASSFDRGVEAF
TRBJ1-2 | TRBV5-6 | ASSFGDSRDNYGYT
TRBJ1-5 | TRBV7-8 | ASSSLGQGGPQPQH
TRBJ2-5 | TRBV2 | ASSGVAAGGAVFAWVETQY
TRBJ1-5 | TRBV6-5 | ASSYSGTLNQPQH
TRBJ2-7 | TRBV2 | ASAGTFSYEQY
TRBJ1-2 | TRBV29-1 | SVKQGYGYT
TRBJ2-4 | TRBV5-1 | ASSFWGSRTSRGALDIQY
TRBJ1-4 | TRBV9 | ASSSLGDNEKLF
TRBJ2-3 | TRBV30 | AWSVDRLEGDTQY
TRBJ1-4 | TRBV6-5 | ASRRTGGNEKLF
TRBJ1-5 | TRBV5-1 | ASSLEGINQPQH
TRBJ2-7 | TRBV2 | ASSDGGYEQY
TRBJ2-7 | TRBV7-2 | ASSPRTSGRTGYEQY
TRBJ2-7 | TRBV14 | ASSQDQGQGGHEQY
TRBJ1-1 | TRBV5-1 | ASSLAGNTEAF
TRBJ2-2 | TRBV3-1/TRBV3-2 | ASSPGTAGTGELF
TRBJ1-2 | TRBV14 | ASSLPGRQGVNYGYT
TRBJ1-2 | TRBV7-9 | ASSHTDDYGYT
TRBJ2-7 | TRBV5-1 | ASSLAWTGAQYEQY
TRBJ2-7 | TRBV5-1 | ASSTGDHSYEQY
TRBJ1-2 | TRBV4-2 | ASSQVGGGYT
TRBJ1-1 | TRBV15 | ATSRGLGLGTEAF
TRBJ1-6 | TRBV3-1/TRBV3-2 | ASSQNRHPNNSPLH